This T cell receptor (beta chain) was profiled in a study of memory CD4+ T cells and cytomegalovirus serostatus. This clone appeared a few times. Its antigen is not known. Trimming left V 5 bases short and J 0 bases short, with 7 bases between. Germline V gene sequence: CDR1 SNHLY, CDR2 FYNNEI. The CDR3 is 13 amino acids. Single viable CD3+CD4+CD8-CD45RO+ cells were sorted as the memory CD4+ T cells. Serum IgG to CMV pp150, pp28, p38 and p52 defined serostatus. CD4+ T cells were isolated by positive magnetic selection. Overall study findings and caveats: A US-trained random forest predicted CMV serostatus with median AUC around 0.91. Each of some 67 CMV-associated TCRbeta sequences occurred in one to five individuals.

Assay: immunoSEQ multiplex PCR; the TCRdb copy retains only in-frame clones and omits some. The table lists about 25,000 clones, about 79% of them singletons. V usage is TRBV2 and J usage is TRBJ1-1; D is uncertain. The TCR comes from an adult in good health and CMV-seronegative. The sample consisted of memory CD4+ T cells from blood. The CDR3 protein is CASSLGMNTEAFF. Here the CDR3 DNA reads TGTGCCAGCAGTTTAGGGATGAACACTGAAGCTTTCTTT.